This is a list of T cell receptor beta chains from one sample in a study of blood T cell repertoires in COVID-19. Clones were sequenced by immunoSEQ multiplex PCR, and TCRdb holds only the in-frame ones, with some missing. The table has fewer than 350,000 clones, roughly 88% seen once. The sample consisted of PBMCs or T cells enriched from blood (not recorded which). The receptors derive from a woman in her 30s who had recovered from COVID-19. Both conserved end residues are part of each CDR3. A D gene is named only where the DNA matches it firmly. Expanded clones are given a class, and other clones once, few, many or no size at all.

cdr3_length j_call clone_size v_call d_call cdr3_aa cdr3_nt
17 TRBJ2-2 - TRBV23-1 - CASRPPPREENTGELFF TGCGCCAGCAGACCCCCACCCAGGGAGGAGAACACCGGGGAGCTGTTTTTT
12 TRBJ1-2 - TRBV29-1 - CSVATGEYGYTF TGCAGCGTTGCAACAGGAGAGTATGGCTACACCTTC
11 TRBJ2-3 - TRBV12-3/TRBV12-4 - CASSLPGTQYF TGTGCCAGCAGTTTGCCGGGTACGCAGTATTTT
18 TRBJ1-5 - TRBV7-3 - CASSRPEGGEYSNQPQHF TGTGCCAGCAGCCGCCCCGAGGGGGGGGAATATAGCAATCAGCCCCAGCATTTT
14 TRBJ2-7 - TRBV3-1/TRBV3-2 TRBD1 CASSHRTGTSEQYF TGTGCCAGCAGCCACCGGACAGGAACCAGCGAGCAGTACTTC
16 TRBJ2-3 - TRBV9 TRBD1 CASRLGQGGFGDTQYF TGTGCCAGCAGATTGGGACAGGGGGGATTTGGAGATACGCAGTATTTT
19 TRBJ2-1 once TRBV4-2 TRBD2 CASSRSPTSGSYLLNEQFF TGTGCCAGCAGCCGTAGCCCGACTAGCGGGAGTTATTTGTTGAATGAGCAGTTCTTC
15 TRBJ2-1 - TRBV6-6 TRBD2 CASSPLAGEFGEQFF TGTGCCAGCAGCCCTCTAGCGGGAGAATTCGGTGAGCAGTTCTTC
12 TRBJ2-4 - TRBV11-2 - CASSLGAGTRYF TGTGCCAGCAGCTTAGGGGCAGGTACTCGGTACTTC
12 TRBJ2-7 - TRBV7-9 - CASEIAANEQYF TGTGCGAGCGAAATAGCGGCAAATGAGCAGTACTTC
14 TRBJ1-1 once TRBV6-5 TRBD1 CASSSRTGMTEAFF TGTGCCAGCAGTTCGAGGACAGGGATGACTGAAGCTTTCTTT
14 TRBJ2-5 - TRBV6-5 TRBD2 CASSKLAGGYSQYF TGTGCCAGCAGTAAACTAGCGGGGGGGTATTCCCAGTACTTC
14 TRBJ1-5 - TRBV28 - CASSLTGTYQPQHF TGTGCCAGCAGTTTAACAGGGACCTATCAGCCCCAGCATTTT
14 TRBJ1-1 - TRBV5-1 - CASSLEGTNTEAFF TGCGCCAGCAGCTTAGAGGGAACTAACACTGAAGCTTTCTTT
15 TRBJ1-3 once TRBV30 TRBD1 CAWSRTGGKGNTIYF TGTGCCTGGAGTCGGACAGGGGGCAAAGGAAACACCATATATTTT
16 TRBJ1-2 - TRBV5-6 - CASSLNRLSPVYGYTF TGTGCCAGCAGCTTGAACAGGCTTTCCCCCGTCTATGGCTACACCTTC
14 TRBJ2-7 - TRBV28 TRBD2 CASKSVASGLQQYF TGTGCCAGCAAATCGGTGGCTAGCGGGTTGCAGCAGTACTTC
13 TRBJ1-1 - TRBV7-9 - CASSLLGRTEAFF TGTGCCAGCAGCTTATTGGGCAGAACTGAAGCTTTCTTT
15 TRBJ2-3 - TRBV6-5 TRBD2 CASIDAGGGTDTQYF TGTGCCAGCATCGACGCGGGAGGGGGAACAGATACGCAGTATTTT
15 TRBJ1-2 - TRBV2 - CASIGLSSPRFGYTF TGTGCCAGCATTGGGCTGTCCTCCCCCCGGTTTGGCTACACCTTC
15 TRBJ1-3 - TRBV3-1/TRBV3-2 - CASSQGTGPGNTIYF TGTGCCAGCAGCCAAGGAACGGGTCCTGGAAACACCATATATTTT
16 TRBJ1-6 - TRBV19 TRBD1 CASTPRPDRGNSPLHF TGTGCCAGTACCCCGAGGCCGGACAGGGGCAATTCACCCCTCCACTTT
13 TRBJ2-2 - TRBV2 - CASSPDFLGELFF TGTGCCAGCAGTCCGGACTTCCTCGGGGAGCTGTTTTTT
15 TRBJ2-7 - TRBV7-3 TRBD1 CASSVLTGGGYEQYF TGTGCCAGCAGCGTCCTGACAGGGGGCGGCTACGAGCAGTACTTC
11 TRBJ2-7 - TRBV20-1 - CSASAGYEQYF TGCAGTGCTAGTGCGGGCTACGAGCAGTACTTC
12 TRBJ2-3 - TRBV28 - CASSSVVDTQYF TGTGCCAGCAGTTCAGTGGTAGATACGCAGTATTTT